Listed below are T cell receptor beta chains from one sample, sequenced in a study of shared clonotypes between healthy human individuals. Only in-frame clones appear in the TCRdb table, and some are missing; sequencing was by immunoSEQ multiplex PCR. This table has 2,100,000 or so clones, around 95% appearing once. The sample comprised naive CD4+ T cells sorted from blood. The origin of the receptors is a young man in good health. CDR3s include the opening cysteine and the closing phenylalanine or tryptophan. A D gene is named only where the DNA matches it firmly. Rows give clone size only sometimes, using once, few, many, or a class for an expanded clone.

TGTGCCAGCAGCCGATCACGGGGCGAAGACACCATATATTTT	CASSRSRGEDTIYF	NA	TRBV11-3	TRBJ1-3	NA
TGTGCCAGCAGCGTATCCGGGAACTATGGCTACACCTTC	CASSVSGNYGYTF	NA	TRBV9	TRBJ1-2	NA
TGTGCCAGCAGTTTCCCTGCCCAGGCGCAGTATTTT	CASSFPAQAQYF	NA	TRBV28	TRBJ2-3	NA
TGCGCCAGCAGCTCAAGGCAGGGGTTTGAGCAGTACTTC	CASSSRQGFEQYF	NA	TRBV5-1	TRBJ2-7	NA
TGTGCCAGCAGCTTAGCGGGAAAGGCCACTGAAGCTTTCTTT	CASSLAGKATEAFF	once	TRBV11-2	TRBJ1-1	NA
TGTGCTAGCCAGTTTTCTAGCGTCCACAATGAGCAGTTCTTC	CASQFSSVHNEQFF	NA	TRBV12-5	TRBJ2-1	NA
TGTGCCACCAGCAGATCCTTAGTAGGGGGGCTTAAGTACCAAGAGACCCAGTACTTC	CATSRSLVGGLKYQETQYF	NA	TRBV15	TRBJ2-5	NA
TGTGCCAGTAGTAAGGGACAGGGAGGAGCCTACGAGCAGTACTTC	CASSKGQGGAYEQYF	NA	TRBV19	TRBJ2-7	TRBD1
TGTGCCAGCAGTGCCCCCGGAAGGCCGGAGACCCAGTACTTC	CASSAPGRPETQYF	NA	TRBV25-1	TRBJ2-5	NA
TGTGCCAGCAGCTTAAACGGGGGGAATGAGCAGTTCTTC	CASSLNGGNEQFF	NA	TRBV7-2	TRBJ2-1	TRBD2
TGCGCCAGCAGCCAAGCTTCTACGGGTACGCAGTATTTT	CASSQASTGTQYF	NA	TRBV4-3	TRBJ2-3	NA
TGTGCCAGCAGCCCGGGACAGGGGGCTACCTACGAGCAGTACTTC	CASSPGQGATYEQYF	NA	TRBV9	TRBJ2-7	TRBD1
TGTGCCAGCAGCTCACTCAGCAGGGTTCCGGAGACCCAGTACTTC	CASSSLSRVPETQYF	few	TRBV7-6	TRBJ2-5	NA
TGTGCCAGCTCACCGGTAAAGCAAGAGACCCAGTACTTC	CASSPVKQETQYF	NA	TRBV18	TRBJ2-5	NA
TGTGCCTGGAGGGGGGAACTAAGGGTTTCCGGGGAGCTGTTTTTT	CAWRGELRVSGELFF	NA	TRBV30	TRBJ2-2	NA
TGTGCCAGCAGTGAGGGGGCGTGGGAGACCCAGTACTTC	CASSEGAWETQYF	NA	TRBV6-1	TRBJ2-5	NA
TGTGCCAGCAGTTTATCGGGGGGGCCCTACGAGCAGTACTTC	CASSLSGGPYEQYF	NA	TRBV27	TRBJ2-7	NA
TGTGCCTGGATTGGCGGGAGCACAGATACGCAGTATTTT	CAWIGGSTDTQYF	NA	TRBV30	TRBJ2-3	NA
TGTGCCAGCAGTGAATTGGGCTCACCATCGGGGGGCTACACCTTC	CASSELGSPSGGYTF	NA	TRBV6-1	TRBJ1-2	NA
TGTGCCAGCAGTTACAGGTGGACAGGAAACTACGAGCAGTACTTC	CASSYRWTGNYEQYF	NA	TRBV6-5	TRBJ2-7	TRBD1
TGTGCCAGCAGCAAGTTCGGTGCCAGCACCCATCTAAACACCGGGGAGCTGTTTTTT	CASSKFGASTHLNTGELFF	NA	TRBV7-9	TRBJ2-2	NA
TGTGCCAGCAGTGAAGCGCTTCAGGGGGAGCCCCTCCACTTT	CASSEALQGEPLHF	NA	TRBV2	TRBJ1-6	TRBD1
TGCGCCAGCAGCGACACCCTGGGGACCCTCCACTTT	CASSDTLGTLHF	NA	TRBV5-1	TRBJ1-6	NA
TGTGCCACCAGCAGGGGGGGTAATCAGCCCCAGCATTTT	CATSRGGNQPQHF	NA	TRBV15	TRBJ1-5	NA
TGTGCCAGCAGCCAGGGACTAGCGGGATACAATGAGCAGTTCTTC	CASSQGLAGYNEQFF	NA	TRBV7-2	TRBJ2-1	TRBD2
TGTGCCAGCTCACCATCGACGGTAAATCAGCCCCAGCATTTT	CASSPSTVNQPQHF	NA	TRBV18	TRBJ1-5	NA
TGTGCCAGCAGCTTGCGGGGGGGAAGCACAGATACGCAGTATTTT	CASSLRGGSTDTQYF	NA	TRBV7-9	TRBJ2-3	TRBD2
TGTGCCAGCAGGCCGACAGGGGTCCACGAGCAGTACTTC	CASRPTGVHEQYF	NA	TRBV6-1	TRBJ2-7	TRBD1
TGTGCCAGCAGCCGGACCGGGACAGGGCCCTACGAGCAGTACTTC	CASSRTGTGPYEQYF	NA	TRBV6-1	TRBJ2-7	TRBD1
TGTGCCAGCAGTTTATTCGTGACAGGGTTGAGCGGGGAGCTGTTTTTT	CASSLFVTGLSGELFF	NA	TRBV27	TRBJ2-2	TRBD1
TGTGCCAGCGCCTTGGGACGGAACACCGGGGAGCTGTTTTTT	CASALGRNTGELFF	NA	TRBV2	TRBJ2-2	NA
TGTGCCTGGAGTCTACATTCGACAGGGAAAATGCCCCAGCATTTT	CAWSLHSTGKMPQHF	NA	TRBV30	TRBJ1-5	TRBD1
TGCGCCAGCAGCCCGGAGGGGGGCGAGCAGTACTTC	CASSPEGGEQYF	NA	TRBV5-1	TRBJ2-7	NA
TGTGCCAGCAGCGGGAATGAGCAGTTCTTC	CASSGNEQFF	NA	TRBV6-1	TRBJ2-1	NA
TGTGCCAGCAGCTTAGCGGGACGTAACACCGGGGAGCTGTTTTTT	CASSLAGRNTGELFF	NA	TRBV7-8	TRBJ2-2	NA
TGCGCCAGCAGCCAAGAAGTGGGGGGCGGGAACACCGGGGAGCTGTTTTTT	CASSQEVGGGNTGELFF	NA	TRBV4-3	TRBJ2-2	NA
TGTGCCACCAGCGGAGGAGATTATAGCAATCAGCCCCAGCATTTT	CATSGGDYSNQPQHF	once	TRBV15	TRBJ1-5	NA
TGTGCCAGTACTGAGGGGGCGAGAGGCTACACCTTC	CASTEGARGYTF	NA	TRBV19	TRBJ1-2	TRBD1
TGTGCCTGGAGTGTAGGGGAGGGGCTAGAAGCTTTCTTT	CAWSVGEGLEAFF	NA	TRBV30	TRBJ1-1	NA
TGTGCCAGCAGTTTGCAACAGGCGGGCCAGCCCCAGCATTTT	CASSLQQAGQPQHF	NA	TRBV28	TRBJ1-5	NA
TGTGCCAGCTCACCTCTACCAGTCGGGCGGACCTTCGGAAACACCATATATTTT	CASSPLPVGRTFGNTIYF	NA	TRBV18	TRBJ1-3	NA
TGTGCCAGCTGGGACAGCTTTTATAATTCACCCCTCCACTTT	CASWDSFYNSPLHF	NA	TRBV25-1	TRBJ1-6	TRBD1
TGTGCCAGCAGCTTAGGCTGGCGGGAGGCCAGTGGGAATGAGCAGTTCTTC	CASSLGWREASGNEQFF	NA	TRBV7-8	TRBJ2-1	TRBD2
TGTGCCATCAGAACCTTCGTCAATGCGGGCGAGCAGTACTTC	CAIRTFVNAGEQYF	NA	TRBV10-3	TRBJ2-7	NA
TGTGCCAGCAGTTACGTCTCAGGTCTAAACTACGAGCAGTACTTC	CASSYVSGLNYEQYF	NA	TRBV6-6	TRBJ2-7	NA
TGTGCCACCAGCAACCGGGGGGGCTCCGGGGAGCTGTTTTTT	CATSNRGGSGELFF	NA	TRBV15	TRBJ2-2	TRBD2
TGTGCCAGCTCACCCAACAGGGGAAACACTGAAGCTTTCTTT	CASSPNRGNTEAFF	NA	TRBV18	TRBJ1-1	TRBD1
TGTGCCAGCGCAAGCGGACAGGAGGTATCACCAAAAGAGACCCAGTACTTC	CASASGQEVSPKETQYF	NA	TRBV2	TRBJ2-5	TRBD1
TGTGCCAGTCGGGGCAGAGAACATAACTATGGCTACACCTTC	CASRGREHNYGYTF	NA	TRBV19	TRBJ1-2	NA
TGTGCCAGCAGCTTGGGGCCGGGACAGGGGAGGGACTATGGCTACACCTTC	CASSLGPGQGRDYGYTF	NA	TRBV5-4	TRBJ1-2	TRBD1
TGTGCCAGCAGTACAGGGAATCCCGGGGAGCTGTTTTTT	CASSTGNPGELFF	NA	TRBV6-5	TRBJ2-2	NA
TGTGCCAGCAGCGCTCTCGGAAGACAGGGCAACTATGGCTACACCTTC	CASSALGRQGNYGYTF	NA	TRBV9	TRBJ1-2	TRBD1
TGTGCCAGCAGCTTAGGGCTAGCGGGAGTCTATGAGCAGTTCTTC	CASSLGLAGVYEQFF	NA	TRBV7-2	TRBJ2-1	TRBD2
TGTGCCAGCAACCTTCAGGGGGCAATGACCCAGCATTTT	CASNLQGAMTQHF	NA	TRBV28	TRBJ1-5	TRBD1
TGTGCCTGGAGTGTTTCAGGAGAGACCCAGTACTTC	CAWSVSGETQYF	NA	TRBV30	TRBJ2-5	NA